This T cell receptor beta chain was identified in a study of post-analysis software for immune sequencing data. Study details: Clinical courses comprised relapsing-remitting, secondary progressive and progressive-relapsing multiple sclerosis. Notes on the study in general: Relative to controls, patients with multiple sclerosis showed significantly lower normalized Chao1 diversity. Four to six TRBV segments, including TRBV5-6, TRBV5-1 and TRBV20-1, were more frequent in patients than controls.

Unique molecular identifiers tagged the TCR beta cDNA libraries. The authors obtained some 500,000 cDNA molecules from roughly 1.1 to 9.2 million T cells. TCRdb re-analysed the PCR reads in MiXCR, keeping a single row per CDR3 protein. The sample shows approximately 400,000 distinct CDR3 sequences, 30% to 45% of them seen only once. Notes on this clonotype: Its specificity is not known.

This CDR3 has 17 residues. V dropped 0 bases and J dropped 0; count of bases not matched to a gene: 5. The germline CDR1 and CDR2 sequences are LNHNV and YYDKDF (reference sequence). The sample was blood. The TCR sequence derives from a girl aged 5 to 17 with multiple sclerosis. This chain links TRBV15 with TRBJ2-7, with 10 nucleotides matching TRBD1. The CDR3: CATSREFWDRGSYEQYF. DNA of the CDR3: TGTGCCACCAGCAGAGAGTTTTGGGACAGGGGCTCCTACGAGCAGTACTTC.